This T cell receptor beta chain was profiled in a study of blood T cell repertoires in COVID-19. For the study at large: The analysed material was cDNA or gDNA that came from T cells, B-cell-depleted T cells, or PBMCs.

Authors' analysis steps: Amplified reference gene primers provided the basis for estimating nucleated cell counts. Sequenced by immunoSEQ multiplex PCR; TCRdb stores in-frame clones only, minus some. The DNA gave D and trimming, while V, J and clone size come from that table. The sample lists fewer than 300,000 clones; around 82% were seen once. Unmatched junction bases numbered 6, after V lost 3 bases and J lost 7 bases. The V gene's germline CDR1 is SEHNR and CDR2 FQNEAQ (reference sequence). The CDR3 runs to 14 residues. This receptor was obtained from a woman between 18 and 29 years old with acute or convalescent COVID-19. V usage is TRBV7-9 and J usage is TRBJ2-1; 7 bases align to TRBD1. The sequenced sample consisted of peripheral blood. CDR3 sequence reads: CASSLTGTGNEQFF. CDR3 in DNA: TGTGCCAGCAGCTTGACAGGGACGGGTAATGAGCAGTTCTTC.